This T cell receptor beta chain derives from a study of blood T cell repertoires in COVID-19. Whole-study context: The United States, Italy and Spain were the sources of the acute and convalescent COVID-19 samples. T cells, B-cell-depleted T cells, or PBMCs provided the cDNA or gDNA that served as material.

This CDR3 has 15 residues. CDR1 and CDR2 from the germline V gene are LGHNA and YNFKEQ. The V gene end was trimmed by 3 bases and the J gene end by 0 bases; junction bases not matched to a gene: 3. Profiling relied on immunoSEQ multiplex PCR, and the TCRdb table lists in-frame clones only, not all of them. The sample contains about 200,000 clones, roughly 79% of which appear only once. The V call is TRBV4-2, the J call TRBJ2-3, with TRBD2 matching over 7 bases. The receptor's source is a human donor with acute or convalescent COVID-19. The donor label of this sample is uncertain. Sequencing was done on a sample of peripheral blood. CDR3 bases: TGTGCCAGCAGCCAGCAAGCGGGGAGCACAGATACGCAGTATTTT. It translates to CASSQQAGSTDTQYF.